This entry lists 3 T cell receptor beta chains sequenced from one sample in a study of cytomegalovirus exposure and HLA in healthy donors. PCR amplification relied on 60 Vbeta primers (plus 13 Jbeta primers). The protocol was immunoSEQ multiplex PCR, while the TCRdb copy is restricted to in-frame clones and leaves out a portion. The table has roughly 240,000 clones, 78% seen once. The sequencing sample was made of PBMCs. Receptor source: a boy younger than 18 in good health and CMV-seronegative.

The gene calls are TRBV11-3 and TRBJ1-3; D not resolved. The CDR3 runs 16 residues. V lost 4 bases, J lost 0 bases, and 13 bases lay in between. Germline V gene lookup returns CDR1 SGHNT and CDR2 YENEEA. CDR3 region: CASSWDAGISGNTIYF. CDR3 coding DNA: TGTGCCAGCAGCTGGGATGCCGGGATCTCTGGAAACACCATATATTTT.

The rearrangement uses TRBV11-3 and TRBJ1-3; D gene unclear. CDR1 and CDR2 from the germline V gene are SGHNT and YENEEA. There are 15 residues in the CDR3. Between the trimmed V and J ends, which lost 5 bases and 3 bases, there was a span of 14 bases. The DNA of the CDR3 is TGTGCCAGCAGCCCGGGTCGTGTCGGTGGAAACACCATATATTTT. This codes for CASSPGRVGGNTIYF.

V is TRBV13 and J is TRBJ2-3; a possible D gene is TRBD2 (6 bases). CDR1 is PRHDT, CDR2 FYEKMQ, per germline (reference sequence). The CDR3 is 16 residues long. V was shortened by 5 bases and J by 5 bases, with 20 bases between the two germline ends. The CDR3 reads CASSPKLAEGRDTQYF. The CDR3 region has the DNA TGTGCCAGCAGCCCGAAATTAGCGGAGGGGAGAGATACGCAGTATTTT.